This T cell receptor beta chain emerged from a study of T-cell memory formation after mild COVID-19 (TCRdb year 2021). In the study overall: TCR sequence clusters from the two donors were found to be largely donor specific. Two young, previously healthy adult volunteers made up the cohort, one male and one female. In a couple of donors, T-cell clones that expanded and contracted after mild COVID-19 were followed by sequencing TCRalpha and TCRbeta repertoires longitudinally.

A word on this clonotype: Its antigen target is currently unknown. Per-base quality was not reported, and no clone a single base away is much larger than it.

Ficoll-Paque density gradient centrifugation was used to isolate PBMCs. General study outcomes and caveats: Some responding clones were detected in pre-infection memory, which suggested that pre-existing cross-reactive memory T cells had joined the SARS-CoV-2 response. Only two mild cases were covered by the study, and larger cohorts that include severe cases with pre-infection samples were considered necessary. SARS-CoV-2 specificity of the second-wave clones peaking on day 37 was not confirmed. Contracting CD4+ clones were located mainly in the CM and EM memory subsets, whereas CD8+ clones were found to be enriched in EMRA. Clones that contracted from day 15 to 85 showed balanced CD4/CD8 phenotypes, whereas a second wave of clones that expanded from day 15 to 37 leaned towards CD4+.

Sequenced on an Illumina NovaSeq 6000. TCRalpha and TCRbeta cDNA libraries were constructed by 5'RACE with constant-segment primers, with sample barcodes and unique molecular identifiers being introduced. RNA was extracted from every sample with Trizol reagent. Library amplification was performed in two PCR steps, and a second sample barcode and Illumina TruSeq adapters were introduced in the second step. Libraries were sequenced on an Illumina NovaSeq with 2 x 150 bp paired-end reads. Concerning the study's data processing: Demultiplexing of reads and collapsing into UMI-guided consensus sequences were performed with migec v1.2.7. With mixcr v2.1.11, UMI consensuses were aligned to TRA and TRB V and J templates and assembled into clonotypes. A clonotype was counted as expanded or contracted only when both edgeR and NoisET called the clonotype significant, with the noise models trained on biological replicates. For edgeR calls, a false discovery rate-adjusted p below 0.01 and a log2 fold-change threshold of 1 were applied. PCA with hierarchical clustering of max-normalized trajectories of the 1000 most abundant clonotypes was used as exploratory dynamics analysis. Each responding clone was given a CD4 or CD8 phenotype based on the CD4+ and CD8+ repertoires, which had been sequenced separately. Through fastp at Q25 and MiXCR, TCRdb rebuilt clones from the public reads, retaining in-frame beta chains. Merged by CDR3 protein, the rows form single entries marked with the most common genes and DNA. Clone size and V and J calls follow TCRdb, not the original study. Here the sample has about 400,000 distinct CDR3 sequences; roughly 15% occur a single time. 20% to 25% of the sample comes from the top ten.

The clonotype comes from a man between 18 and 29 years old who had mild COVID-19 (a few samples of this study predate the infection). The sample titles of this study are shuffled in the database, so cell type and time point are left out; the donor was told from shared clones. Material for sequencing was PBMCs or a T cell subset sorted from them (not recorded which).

The encoded CDR3 is CASSLGESSGANVLTF. The base sequence is TGCGCCAGCAGCTTGGGGGAGTCCTCTGGGGCCAACGTCCTGACTTTC. The rearrangement combines TRBV5-1 with TRBJ2-6; the best D guess is TRBD2, with 5 bases matching. V loses 0 bases of germline sequence and J loses 0 bases, and the interval between the two ends is 7 bases. From the cysteine through the phenylalanine, the CDR3 covers 16 amino acids. Here the CDR3 DNA is all that survives: 48 bases in frame from base 1. CDR1 is given as SGHRS and CDR2 as YFSETQ, both from the germline V gene.